This T cell receptor (beta chain) was identified during a study of T cells after yellow fever vaccination. The 5'RACE template-switching step produced TCR cDNA and added a universal primer site and UMIs. MiXCR, run by TCRdb on the 5' RACE reads, gives a single entry per CDR3 protein. Here the sample spans about 340,000 distinct CDR3 sequences, roughly 4% being singletons. This clonotype has a count of ten or more. Its antigen is not known. General study points: Among all clonotypes, a small share was observed in both CD4 and CD8 compartments. Though it reached lower strength, the secondary response hit its peak faster, day 5 versus 15. Most clones from primary vaccination resurfaced after the booster (about 95% CD4, 88% CD8).

The sample consisted of PBMCs, taken 5 days after the yellow fever booster vaccination. The receptor was derived from a young man who received the YFV17D yellow fever vaccine.

CDR3 region: CASSQRGDGNTIYF. Here the CDR3 DNA reads TGTGCCAGCAGTCAGAGGGGTGATGGAAACACCATATATTTT. The chain has TRBV7-2 and TRBJ1-3, with D perhaps matching TRBD1 (5 bases). CDR3 length equals 14 residues. CDR1 SGHTA and CDR2 FQGNSA come from the germline V gene. V was pared by 6 bases and J by 3 bases, with 12 bases between. The entire variable domain, with the rest obtained from reference TRBV7-2 and TRBJ1-3, is as follows: GAGVSQSPSNKVTEKGKDVELRCDPISGHTALYWYRQSLGQGLEFLIYFQGNSAPDKSGLPSDRFSAERTGGSVSTLTIQRTQQEDSAVYLCASSQRGDGNTIYFGEGSWLTVV.